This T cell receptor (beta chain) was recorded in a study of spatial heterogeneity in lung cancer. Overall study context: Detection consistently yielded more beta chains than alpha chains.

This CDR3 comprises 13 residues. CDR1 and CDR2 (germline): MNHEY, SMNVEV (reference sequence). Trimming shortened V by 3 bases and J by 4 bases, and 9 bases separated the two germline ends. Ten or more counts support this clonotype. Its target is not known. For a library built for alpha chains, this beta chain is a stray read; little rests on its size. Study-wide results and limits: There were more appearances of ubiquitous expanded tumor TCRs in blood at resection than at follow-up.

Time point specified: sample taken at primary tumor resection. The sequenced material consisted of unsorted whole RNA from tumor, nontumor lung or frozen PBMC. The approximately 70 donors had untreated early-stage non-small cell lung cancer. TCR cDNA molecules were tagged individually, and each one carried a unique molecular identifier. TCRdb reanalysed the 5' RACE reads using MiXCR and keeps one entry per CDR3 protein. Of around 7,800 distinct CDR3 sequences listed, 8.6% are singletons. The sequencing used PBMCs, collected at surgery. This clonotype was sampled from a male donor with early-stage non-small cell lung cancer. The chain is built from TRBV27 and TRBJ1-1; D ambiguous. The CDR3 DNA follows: TGTGCCAGCAGTTTCGGGCCCAGCACTGAAGCTTTCTTT. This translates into CASSFGPSTEAFF.